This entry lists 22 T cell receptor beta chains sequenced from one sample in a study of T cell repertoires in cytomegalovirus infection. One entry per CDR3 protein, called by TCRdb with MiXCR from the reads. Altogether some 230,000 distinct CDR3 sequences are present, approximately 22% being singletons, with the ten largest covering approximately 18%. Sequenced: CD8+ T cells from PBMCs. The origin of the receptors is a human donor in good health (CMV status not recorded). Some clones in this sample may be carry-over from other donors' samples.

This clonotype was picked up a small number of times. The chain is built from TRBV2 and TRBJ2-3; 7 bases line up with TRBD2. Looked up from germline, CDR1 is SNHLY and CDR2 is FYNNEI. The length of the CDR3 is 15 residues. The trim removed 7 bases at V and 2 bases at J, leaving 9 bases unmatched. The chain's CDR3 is CASTPRGETTDTQYF. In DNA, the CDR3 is TGTGCCAGCACCCCTCGGGGGGAAACCACAGATACGCAGTATTTT.

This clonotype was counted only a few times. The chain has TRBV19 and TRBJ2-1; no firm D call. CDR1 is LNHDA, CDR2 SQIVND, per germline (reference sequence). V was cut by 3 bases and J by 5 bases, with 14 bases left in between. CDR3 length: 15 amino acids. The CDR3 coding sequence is TGTGCCAGTAGTATTCTGGCAACCAGAGACAATGAGCAGTTCTTC. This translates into CASSILATRDNEQFF. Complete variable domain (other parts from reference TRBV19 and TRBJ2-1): DGGITQSPKYLFRKEGQNVTLSCEQNLNHDAMYWYRQDPGQGLRLIYYSQIVNDFQKGDIAEGYSVSREKKESFPLTVTSAQKNPTAFYLCASSILATRDNEQFFGPGTRLTVL.

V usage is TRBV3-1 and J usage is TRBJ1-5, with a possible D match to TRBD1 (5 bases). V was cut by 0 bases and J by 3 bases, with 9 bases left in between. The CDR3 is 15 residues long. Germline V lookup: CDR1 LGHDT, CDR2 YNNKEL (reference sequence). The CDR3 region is CASSQDGGNNQPQHF. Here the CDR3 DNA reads TGTGCCAGCAGCCAAGATGGGGGGAACAATCAGCCCCAGCATTTT.

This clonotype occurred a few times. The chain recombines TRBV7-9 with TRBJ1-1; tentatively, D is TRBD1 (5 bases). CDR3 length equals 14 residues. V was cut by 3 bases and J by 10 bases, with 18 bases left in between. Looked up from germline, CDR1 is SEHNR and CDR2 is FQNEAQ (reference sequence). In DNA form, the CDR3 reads TGTGCCAGCAGCTTGGGTACGGGGGAGGAGGGAGCTTTCTTT. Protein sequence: CASSLGTGEEGAFF.

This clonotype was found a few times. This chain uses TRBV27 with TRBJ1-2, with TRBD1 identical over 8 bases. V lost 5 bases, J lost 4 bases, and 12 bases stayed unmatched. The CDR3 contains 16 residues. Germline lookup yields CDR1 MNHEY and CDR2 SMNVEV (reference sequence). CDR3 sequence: CASSPSAGTGLYGYTF. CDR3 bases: TGTGCCAGCAGTCCAAGCGCCGGGACAGGCCTCTATGGCTACACCTTC.

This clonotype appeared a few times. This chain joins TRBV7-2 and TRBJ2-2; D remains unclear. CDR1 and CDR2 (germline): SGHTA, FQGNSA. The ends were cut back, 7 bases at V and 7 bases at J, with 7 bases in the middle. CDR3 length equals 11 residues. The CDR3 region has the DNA TGTGCCAGCACCCCTGGCGGGGAGCTGTTTTTT. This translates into CASTPGGELFF.

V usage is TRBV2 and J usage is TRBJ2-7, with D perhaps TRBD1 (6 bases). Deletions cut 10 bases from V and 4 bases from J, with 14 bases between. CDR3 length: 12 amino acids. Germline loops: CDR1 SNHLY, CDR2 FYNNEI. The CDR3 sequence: CATLRDTYEQYF. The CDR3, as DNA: TGTGCCACCCTCCGGGACACTTACGAGCAGTACTTC.

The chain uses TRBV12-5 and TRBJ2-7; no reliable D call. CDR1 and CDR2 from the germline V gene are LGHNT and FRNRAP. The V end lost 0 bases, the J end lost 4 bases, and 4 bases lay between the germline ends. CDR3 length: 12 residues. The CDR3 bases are TGTGCTAGTGGTTTGGTAGTTTACGAGCAGTACTTC. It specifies CASGLVVYEQYF.

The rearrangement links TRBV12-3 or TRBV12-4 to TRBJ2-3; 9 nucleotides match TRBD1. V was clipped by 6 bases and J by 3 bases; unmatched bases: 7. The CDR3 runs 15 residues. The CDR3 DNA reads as TGTGCCAGCAGCACCGGACAGGGGATAACAGATACGCAGTATTTT. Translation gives CASSTGQGITDTQYF.

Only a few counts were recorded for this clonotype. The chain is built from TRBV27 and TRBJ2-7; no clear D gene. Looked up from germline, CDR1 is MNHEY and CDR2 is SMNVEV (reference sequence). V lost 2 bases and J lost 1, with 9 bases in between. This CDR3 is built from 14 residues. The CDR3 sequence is CASSLGIRSYEQYF. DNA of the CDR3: TGTGCCAGCAGTTTAGGTATCCGTTCCTACGAGCAGTACTTC.

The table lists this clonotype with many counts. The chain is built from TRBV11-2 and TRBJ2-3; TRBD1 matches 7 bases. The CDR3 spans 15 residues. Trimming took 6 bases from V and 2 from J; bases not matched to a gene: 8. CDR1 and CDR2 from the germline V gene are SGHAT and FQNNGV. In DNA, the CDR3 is TGTGCCAGCAGGACAGGGTCCCTTTACACAGATACGCAGTATTTT. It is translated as CASRTGSLYTDTQYF. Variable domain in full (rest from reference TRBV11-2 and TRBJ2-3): EAGVAQSPRYKIIEKRQSVAFWCNPISGHATLYWYQQILGQGPKLLIQFQNNGVVDDSQLPKDRFSAERLKGVDSTLKIQPAKLEDSAVYLCASRTGSLYTDTQYFGPGTRLTVL.

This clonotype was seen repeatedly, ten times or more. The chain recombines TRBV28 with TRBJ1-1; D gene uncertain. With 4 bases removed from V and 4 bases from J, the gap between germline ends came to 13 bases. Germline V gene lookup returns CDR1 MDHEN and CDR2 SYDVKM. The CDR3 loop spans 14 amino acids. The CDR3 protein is CASSSRVDATEAFF. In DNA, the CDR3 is TGTGCCAGCAGTTCACGGGTGGACGCCACTGAAGCTTTCTTT.

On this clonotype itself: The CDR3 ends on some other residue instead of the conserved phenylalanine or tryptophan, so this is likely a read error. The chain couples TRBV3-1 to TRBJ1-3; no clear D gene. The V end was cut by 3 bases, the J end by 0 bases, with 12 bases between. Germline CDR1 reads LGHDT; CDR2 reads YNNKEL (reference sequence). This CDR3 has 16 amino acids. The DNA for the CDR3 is TGTGCCAGCAGCCACGCCGCTATCTACTCTGGAAACACCATATATTGT. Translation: CASSHAAIYSGNTIYC.

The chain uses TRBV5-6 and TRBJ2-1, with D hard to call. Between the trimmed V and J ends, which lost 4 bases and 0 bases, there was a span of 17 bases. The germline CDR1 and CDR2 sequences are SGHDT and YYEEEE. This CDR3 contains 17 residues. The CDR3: CASSDPDGYTSYNEQFF. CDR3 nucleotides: TGTGCCAGCAGCGACCCGGACGGCTACACCTCCTACAATGAGCAGTTCTTC.

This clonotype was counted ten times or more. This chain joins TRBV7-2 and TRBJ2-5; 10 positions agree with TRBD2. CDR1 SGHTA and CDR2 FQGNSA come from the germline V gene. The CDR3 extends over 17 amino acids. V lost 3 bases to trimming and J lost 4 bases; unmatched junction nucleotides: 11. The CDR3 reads CASSFRPSGGAGETQYF. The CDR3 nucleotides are TGTGCCAGCAGCTTTAGACCCAGCGGGGGGGCCGGAGAGACCCAGTACTTC.

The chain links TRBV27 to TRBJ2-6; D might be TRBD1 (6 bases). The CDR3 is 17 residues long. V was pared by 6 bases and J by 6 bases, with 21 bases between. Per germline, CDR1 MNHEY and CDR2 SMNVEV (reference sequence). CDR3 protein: CASSQPGHPLTANVLTF. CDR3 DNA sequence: TGTGCCAGCAGCCAACCGGGACACCCGTTGACGGCCAACGTCCTGACTTTC.

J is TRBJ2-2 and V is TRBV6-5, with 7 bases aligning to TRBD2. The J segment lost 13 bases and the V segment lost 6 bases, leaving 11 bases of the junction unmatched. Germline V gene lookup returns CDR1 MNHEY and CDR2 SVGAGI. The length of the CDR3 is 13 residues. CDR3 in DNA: TGTGCCAGCAGCCCGGGAGGAGCCGGGCGGCTGTTTTTT. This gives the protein CASSPGGAGRLFF.

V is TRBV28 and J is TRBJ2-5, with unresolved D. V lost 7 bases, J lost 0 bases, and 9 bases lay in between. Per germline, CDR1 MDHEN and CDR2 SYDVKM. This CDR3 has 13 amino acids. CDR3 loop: CASTQVHQETQYF. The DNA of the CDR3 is TGTGCCAGCACTCAGGTGCACCAAGAGACCCAGTACTTC.

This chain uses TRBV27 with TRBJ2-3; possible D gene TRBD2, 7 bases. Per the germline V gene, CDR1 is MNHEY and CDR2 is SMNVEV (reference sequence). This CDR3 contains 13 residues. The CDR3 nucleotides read TGTGCTTCGCAGAGGGGGGGGACAGATACGCAGTATTTT. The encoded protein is CASQRGGTDTQYF.

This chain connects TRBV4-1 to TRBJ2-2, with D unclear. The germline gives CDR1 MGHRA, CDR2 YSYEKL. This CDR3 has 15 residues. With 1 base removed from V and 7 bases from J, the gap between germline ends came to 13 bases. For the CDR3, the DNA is TGCGCCAGCAGCCAAGTCAAAGCATCCTACGGGGAGCTGTTTTTT. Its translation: CASSQVKASYGELFF.

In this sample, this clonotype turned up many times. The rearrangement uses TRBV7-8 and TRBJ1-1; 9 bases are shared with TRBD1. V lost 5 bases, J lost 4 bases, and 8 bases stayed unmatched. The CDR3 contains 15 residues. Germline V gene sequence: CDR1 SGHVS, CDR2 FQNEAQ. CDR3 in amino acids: CASSPDWTGVTEAFF. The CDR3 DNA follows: TGTGCCAGCAGCCCAGACTGGACAGGGGTCACTGAAGCTTTCTTT.

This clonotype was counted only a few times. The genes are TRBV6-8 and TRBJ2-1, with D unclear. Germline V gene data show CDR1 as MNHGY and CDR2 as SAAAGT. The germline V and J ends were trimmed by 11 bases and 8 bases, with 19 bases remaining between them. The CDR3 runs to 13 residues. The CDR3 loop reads CAARTPEADEQFF. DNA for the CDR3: TGTGCCGCCCGGACCCCCGAGGCTGATGAGCAGTTCTTC.